These 28 T cell receptor beta chains were all obtained from the same sample, sequenced in a study of blood T cell repertoires in COVID-19. Method: immunoSEQ multiplex PCR; TCRdb's copy keeps in-frame clones and lacks some. This sample has about 430,000 clones, with 70% to 90% found just once. Source material: PBMCs or T cells enriched from blood (not recorded which). These receptors all stem from a woman under 30 who had been exposed to COVID-19.

The chain employs TRBV15 and TRBJ2-7; 7 positions match TRBD1. The CDR3 loop spans 14 amino acids. The V segment lost 5 bases and the J segment 9 bases; nucleotides outside the gene matches: 13. The V gene's germline CDR1 is LNHNV and CDR2 YYDKDF (reference sequence). Written as DNA, the CDR3 is TGTGCCACCAGCCAGCGCCGGGACAGTACGAGGCAGTACTTC. It encodes CATSQRRDSTRQYF.

The chain uses TRBV18 and TRBJ2-6, with a weak D call TRBD2 (5 bases). Germline V gives CDR1 KGHSH, CDR2 LQKENI. This CDR3 is built from 16 residues. Trimming shortened V by 3 bases and J by 2 bases, and 11 bases separated the two germline ends. The CDR3 DNA reads TGTGCCAGCTCACCCCTTACTAGTACTGGGGCCAACGTCCTGACTTTC. Residues: CASSPLTSTGANVLTF.

The CDR3 loop reads CASSLGDRVADTQYF. CDR3 nucleotide sequence: TGTGCCAGCAGCTTAGGGGACAGGGTTGCAGATACGCAGTATTTT. V gene TRBV7-9 combines with J gene TRBJ2-3; 9 nucleotides agree with TRBD1. The CDR3 sequence is 15 residues long. The V gene end was trimmed by 1 base and the J gene end by 4 bases; junction bases not matched to a gene: 3. Germline assignment: CDR1 SEHNR and CDR2 FQNEAQ (reference sequence).

CDR3 bases: TGTGCCAGCAGTGAATGGACAGAAACGGGGCAGCCCCAGCATTTT. It is translated as CASSEWTETGQPQHF. The chain joins TRBV6-1 to TRBJ1-5; maybe TRBD1 (6 bases). The CDR3 covers 15 residues. The V gene's germline CDR1 is MNHNS and CDR2 SASEGT. The V gene lost 2 bases and the J gene lost 7 bases, with 15 bases spanning the gap.

This chain links TRBV20-1 with TRBJ2-2, with 7 bases that match TRBD2. The J segment lost 8 bases and the V segment lost 3 bases, leaving 3 bases of the junction unmatched. Germline V gives CDR1 DFQATT, CDR2 SNEGSKA (reference sequence). The length of the CDR3 is 12 residues. CDR3: CSASSGQGELFF. As DNA, the CDR3 is TGCAGTGCTAGTAGCGGGCAGGGGGAGCTGTTTTTT.

This clone was detected only once. DNA of the CDR3: TGCACCAGCAGCCACACCGACAGAGGCCGTAATGAAAAACTGTTTTTT. This translates into CTSSHTDRGRNEKLFF. This sequence joins TRBV1 and TRBJ1-4; TRBD1 reflects the table's D call only, with no check against the DNA. TRBV1 represents a pseudogene. The CDR3 is made up of 16 amino acids.

This chain joins TRBV15 and TRBJ2-2; D is possibly TRBD1 (7 bases). There are 16 residues in the CDR3. Trimming cost V 1 base and J 5 bases, with 14 bases left between them. Looked up from germline, CDR1 is LNHNV and CDR2 is YYDKDF (reference sequence). The DNA of the CDR3 is TGTGCCACCAGCAGAGGCGAGACAGGGAGGACCGGGGAGCTGTTTTTT. Amino acid sequence: CATSRGETGRTGELFF. Full variable domain (remainder filled in from reference TRBV15 and TRBJ2-2): DAMVIQNPRYQVTQFGKPVTLSCSQTLNHNVMYWYQQKSSQAPKLLFHYYDKDFNNEADTPDNFQSRRPNTSFCFLDIRSPGLGDTAMYLCATSRGETGRTGELFFGEGSRLTVL.

The CDR3 nucleotides read TGTGCCAGCAGCGTAGGAGGGGGGGGTTCCTACGAGCAGTACTTC. Amino acid sequence: CASSVGGGGSYEQYF. The rearrangement uses TRBV9 and TRBJ2-7, with D possibly matching TRBD2 (7 bases). The germline gives CDR1 SGDLS, CDR2 YYNGEE. CDR3 length equals 15 residues. Deletions cut 0 bases from V and 1 base from J, with 11 bases between.

This clone is a singleton in its sample. The V gene is TRBV6-1, the J gene TRBJ2-4; 13 positions match TRBD2. Germline-derived CDR1 and CDR2 are MNHNS and SASEGT. The CDR3 has 20 amino acids. J gave up 5 bases and V 1 base, and 14 bases lay outside the gene matches. This CDR3 reads CASSEETSGRSRVSQNIQYF. The DNA for the CDR3 is TGTGCCAGCAGTGAAGAGACTAGCGGGAGGTCCCGCGTGAGCCAAAACATTCAGTACTTC.

The rearrangement links TRBV27 to TRBJ2-3; 9 nucleotides match TRBD2. Germline CDR1 is MNHEY and CDR2 is SMNVEV (reference sequence). The V and J ends lost 5 bases and 4 bases, in that order; junction bases with no gene match: 7. The CDR3 has 15 residues. CDR3 loop: CASSLLGGGADTQYF. DNA for the CDR3: TGTGCCAGCAGTCTCCTCGGCGGGGGGGCAGATACGCAGTATTTT.

V is TRBV7-8 and J is TRBJ1-2; TRBD1 matches at 7 bases. The V segment lost 1 base and the J segment 6 bases; nucleotides outside the gene matches: 8. The germline gives CDR1 SGHVS, CDR2 FQNEAQ. The CDR3 is 15 amino acids. The CDR3 DNA reads TGTGCCAGCAGCTTAGAGCTGGGACAGCCCAATGGCTACACCTTC. The encoded protein is CASSLELGQPNGYTF.

The V call is TRBV19, the J call TRBJ2-7; D might be TRBD1 (6 bases). CDR3 length: 13 residues. CDR1 is LNHDA, CDR2 SQIVND, per germline (reference sequence). Trimming pared 5 bases from V and 6 bases from J, leaving 14 bases between. As DNA, the CDR3 is TGTGCCAGTAGTGCTTCCAGGGGTGGCGAGCAGTACTTC. As protein: CASSASRGGEQYF.

The chain is built from TRBV19 and TRBJ2-1, with 9 nucleotides matching TRBD1. The CDR3 totals 16 residues. Per the germline V gene, CDR1 is LNHDA and CDR2 is SQIVND (reference sequence). V was pared by 5 bases and J by 4 bases, with 9 bases of the junction left unmatched. The CDR3 spells CASSPPTGGGYNEQFF. In DNA form, the CDR3 reads TGTGCCAGTAGTCCGCCAACAGGGGGCGGATACAATGAGCAGTTCTTC.

The chain combines TRBV4-1 with TRBJ2-6; D is uncertain. This CDR3 is 16 amino acids long. Germline CDR1 MGHRA, CDR2 YSYEKL. Trimming removed 0 bases at V and 3 bases at J, with 9 bases between. In nucleotides, the CDR3 is TGCGCCAGCAGCCAAGAGTTGACTCTTGGGGCCAACGTCCTGACTTTC. This sequence encodes CASSQELTLGANVLTF.

The rearrangement uses TRBV19 and TRBJ1-3; 9 nucleotides match TRBD1. The CDR3 extends over 15 amino acids. The germline V gene has CDR1 LNHDA and CDR2 SQIVND (reference sequence). Germline trimming cut 5 bases from V and 0 bases from J; bases unmatched to any gene: 2. CDR3 DNA sequence: TGTGCCAGTAGTGGGACAGGGTACTCTGGAAACACCATATATTTT. Encoded protein: CASSGTGYSGNTIYF.

V and J are TRBV7-2 and TRBJ1-3; TRBD1 might be the D (6 bases). Germline-derived CDR1 and CDR2 are SGHTA and FQGNSA. Trimming took off 6 bases at V and 4 bases at J, with 22 bases between the two ends. The CDR3 has 17 residues. The CDR3 nucleotides read TGTGCCAGCAGTCCGGACCCTCTGCGGGGGCGGGGAAACACCATATATTTT. This encodes CASSPDPLRGRGNTIYF.

The V gene is TRBV24-1, the J gene TRBJ2-3; 9 bases match TRBD1. Germline CDR1 KGHDR, CDR2 SFDVKD. V lost 4 bases, J lost 4 bases, and 11 bases stayed unmatched. CDR3 length: 17 amino acids. The CDR3 sequence is CATSETGTGFRSDTQYF. As DNA, the CDR3 is TGTGCCACCAGTGAGACCGGGACAGGGTTTAGGTCAGATACGCAGTATTTT.

This clone has more than one count but fewer than ten. The CDR3, as DNA: TGTGCCAGTAGTCCCGGGACAGGGAGATCCGAGCAGTACTTC. Its translation is CASSPGTGRSEQYF. V and J are TRBV19 and TRBJ2-7, with 9 bases lining up with TRBD1. Germline loops: CDR1 LNHDA, CDR2 SQIVND (reference sequence). The V and J ends lost 5 bases and 6 bases, in that order; junction bases with no gene match: 8. This CDR3 has 14 residues.

This clone was seen just once. This rearrangement joins TRBV6-4 to TRBJ2-7; tentatively, D is TRBD1 (5 bases). The CDR3 consists of 16 residues. The germline V gene encodes CDR1 MRHNA and CDR2 SNTAGT. V shed 3 bases and J shed 3 bases, with 18 bases lying between them. CDR3 in amino acids: CASSEPAGRIHYEQYF. In nucleotides, the CDR3 is TGTGCCAGCAGTGAACCCGCAGGGCGGATTCACTACGAGCAGTACTTC.

This clone has a single count. CDR3 nucleotides: TGTGCCAGCCGCGACAGGGGGTATGAGACCCAGTACTTC. Translation: CASRDRGYETQYF. This chain joins TRBV7-2 and TRBJ2-5; 9 bases match TRBD1. Germline V CDR1 and CDR2: SGHTA, FQGNSA. V was clipped by 8 bases and J by 5 bases; unmatched bases: 6. This CDR3 has 13 residues. Drawing the rest from reference TRBV7-2 and TRBJ2-5, the complete variable domain is GAGVSQSPSNKVTEKGKDVELRCDPISGHTALYWYRQSLGQGLEFLIYFQGNSAPDKSGLPSDRFSAERTGGSVSTLTIQRTQQEDSAVYLCASRDRGYETQYFGPGTRLLVL.

The J gene is TRBJ2-7, the V gene TRBV4-2, with a possible D match to TRBD2 (6 bases). CDR3 length equals 12 residues. Germline V gives CDR1 LGHNA, CDR2 YNFKEQ. Trimming left V 3 bases short and J 7 bases short, with 10 bases between. The CDR3 protein is CASSQSGVEQYF. CDR3 DNA sequence: TGTGCCAGCAGCCAGTCGGGGGTTGAGCAGTACTTC.

V usage is TRBV9 and J usage is TRBJ1-2; D call uncertain. CDR3 length equals 14 residues. V was clipped by 0 bases and J by 4 bases, with 10 bases between them. Germline values: CDR1 SGDLS, CDR2 YYNGEE. CDR3 protein: CASSVGGASYGYTF. The CDR3 DNA follows: TGTGCCAGCAGCGTAGGGGGAGCGAGCTATGGCTACACCTTC.

V is TRBV3-1 (or the pseudogene TRBV3-2) and J is TRBJ2-5, with 9 bases identical to TRBD1. The CDR3 runs 16 residues. CDR1 is LGHDT, CDR2 YNNKEL, per germline (reference sequence). V trimming: 4 bases; J trimming: 4 bases; junction bases outside the gene matches: 10. The CDR3 DNA follows: TGTGCCAGCAGCCCCATTTGGGACAGGGAAGGAGAGACCCAGTACTTC. It yields the protein CASSPIWDREGETQYF.

Only a few counts were recorded for this clone. The rearrangement joins TRBV5-6 to TRBJ1-1; 9 bases fit TRBD1. Germline V gene sequence: CDR1 SGHDT, CDR2 YYEEEE. V shed 3 bases, J shed 4 bases, and the junction held 4 bases outside the gene matches. CDR3 length: 14 residues. CDR3 coding DNA: TGTGCCAGCAGCTCCGGACAGGGGTTCACTGAAGCTTTCTTT. Its protein product is CASSSGQGFTEAFF.

V is TRBV10-2 and J is TRBJ2-3, with a possible D match to TRBD2 (5 bases). This CDR3 comprises 15 residues. Per germline, CDR1 WSHSY and CDR2 SAAADI. Trimming cost V 6 bases and J 0 bases, with 13 bases left between them. The CDR3 DNA reads TGCGCCAGCAGGGCCGGAAGCGGCAGCACAGATACGCAGTATTTT. Translating it yields CASRAGSGSTDTQYF.

The genes are TRBV18 and TRBJ2-1, with TRBD2 matching over 10 bases. The CDR3 is 14 residues long. Germline V lookup: CDR1 KGHSH, CDR2 LQKENI. After removal of 3 bases from V and 6 bases from J, the junction contained 2 bases not matched to a gene. CDR3 sequence reads: CASSPPSGSNEQFF. In DNA, the CDR3 is TGTGCCAGCTCACCCCCTAGCGGGAGCAATGAGCAGTTCTTC. The whole variable domain, remainder taken from reference TRBV18 and TRBJ2-1, is NAGVMQNPRHLVRRRGQEARLRCSPMKGHSHVYWYRQLPEEGLKFMVYLQKENIIDESGMPKERFSAEFPKEGPSILRIQQVVRGDSAAYFCASSPPSGSNEQFFGPGTRLTVL.

The V gene is TRBV28, the J gene TRBJ2-3, with 10 bases fitting TRBD2. The V gene's germline CDR1 is MDHEN and CDR2 SYDVKM. Trimming at V came to 8 bases and at J to 0 bases, leaving 5 bases not matched to a gene. The CDR3 loop spans 15 amino acids. The CDR3 spells CASFSGGSSTDTQYF. CDR3 DNA: TGTGCCAGCTTTAGCGGGGGGAGTAGCACAGATACGCAGTATTTT.

This clone was counted a single time. CDR3 sequence reads: CASSYEAGLPTDTQYF. CDR3 DNA sequence: TGTGCCAGCAGTTACGAGGCGGGGTTACCCACAGATACGCAGTATTTT. The chain has TRBV6-2 or TRBV6-3 and TRBJ2-3; maybe TRBD2 (6 bases). CDR3 length equals 16 residues. Germline V gives CDR1 MNHEY, CDR2 SVGEGT. The V end lost 2 bases, the J end lost 2 bases, and 14 bases lay between the germline ends.